This T cell receptor (beta chain) was sequenced for a study of cytomegalovirus exposure and HLA in healthy donors. For the study at large: An early data release held approximately 80 million unique TCRs from HLA-typed donors.

The V and J ends lost 3 bases and 1 base, in that order; junction bases with no gene match: 1. Germline lookup yields CDR1 SGHRS and CDR2 YFSETQ. The CDR3 totals 15 residues. Study-wide results and limits: Several V segments, TRBV6-2 and TRBV6-3 among them, could not be told apart and were dropped.

The PCR ran on 60 Vbeta and 13 Jbeta primers. Profiled with immunoSEQ multiplex PCR; TCRdb holds only in-frame clones, not every one. The sample has 100,000 to 150,000 clones, 83% seen once. The table lists this clone with a few counts. The antigen remains undetermined. Source material: PBMCs. The chain uses TRBV5-1 and TRBJ2-3; 11 nucleotides agree with TRBD1. This TCR was recovered from a woman between 40 and 55 years old in good health and CMV-seropositive. CDR3 bases: TGCGCCAGCAGCTCGGGACAGGGGGGCACAGATACGCAGTATTTT. Translating it yields CASSSGQGGTDTQYF.